This entry concerns a single T cell receptor (beta chain). How the authors handled the data: Amplification of reference gene primers provided the estimated nucleated cell counts. Sequenced by immunoSEQ multiplex PCR; TCRdb stores in-frame clones only, minus some. V and J calls and clone size are given by that table; D and trimming were obtained from the DNA. Among approximately 150,000 clones listed, 75% to 90% were seen once. The sample belongs to a study of blood T cell repertoires in COVID-19. Sequencing input: peripheral blood. The origin of this receptor is a man in his 70s who had recovered from COVID-19.

CDR3 in DNA: TGTGCCAGCAGTGAAAAGGACAGGGGGCGGAGTGAGCAGTTCTTC. This gives the protein CASSEKDRGRSEQFF. The chain carries TRBV6-1 and TRBJ2-1; 11 positions agree with TRBD1. Unmatched junction bases numbered 6, after V lost 2 bases and J lost 9 bases. Germline values: CDR1 MNHNS, CDR2 SASEGT. This CDR3 is 15 amino acids long.